This T cell receptor beta chain appears in the sequencing data of a study of T cells in localized non-small cell lung cancer. Regarding the study as a whole: Higher blood T cell density went with longer overall survival. Adjacent lung tissue had a median 57 of the top 100 clones found in the tumor. Clonality of T cells reached its maximum in uninvolved adjacent lung, surpassing tumor. Heterogeneity is still possible, as just one tumor region was sequenced.

The assay was immunoSEQ multiplex PCR, and TCRdb's table has in-frame clones only and misses some. The sample has approximately 3,200 clones; 20% to 25% are singletons. The V end was cut by 1 base, the J end by 8 bases, with 9 bases between. The CDR3 has 14 amino acids. From germline, CDR1 is SGHNT and CDR2 YENEEA. Regarding this clone: Its matching antigen is unknown.

The sequence was collected from a woman between 40 and 69 years old with stage I lung adenocarcinoma. The specimen was lung tumor tissue, collected before any cancer treatment. This rearrangement joins TRBV11-3 to TRBJ1-6; the D is unclear. CDR3 region: CASSLGGLDSPLHF. The CDR3 DNA is TGTGCCAGCAGCTTAGGGGGTTTAGATTCACCCCTCCACTTT.